The entry that follows covers one T cell receptor beta chain sequence. Its antigen specificity is not known. There are no base qualities to consult, and no much larger clone falls within one base. Each collaborating institution followed its own protocols to collect whole blood in K2EDTA tubes. For TCRbeta analysis, collaborators shipped samples as frozen whole blood, isolated PBMCs, or DNA extracted from either of those sample types. The data stem from a study of blood T cell repertoires in COVID-19 (TCRdb year 2020). For context, the study as a whole: Samples covering the acute and convalescent phases of COVID-19 were provided by collaborators in the United States, Italy and Spain. The samples were drawn from two sources: the first 160 participants of the ongoing ImmuneRACE study, and 950 to 1,500 subjects contributed by 6 global collaborators. Where HLA class I and class II types were available, the types were taken from metadata supplied by the sample provider, not from assay-based typing. The repertoires were released in a freely available public database meant as a resource for research on the immune response to SARS-CoV-2. Deeply sampled blood TCRbeta repertoires from subjects exposed to, actively infected with, or recovered from COVID-19 were included in the dataset. The material from the prospective study consisted of cDNA or gDNA derived from T cells, B-cell-depleted T cells, or PBMCs. A de-identified subject ID, COVID-19 status, age in years and sex were almost always included in the sample metadata. What the research found in general, with its limitations: The amount of clinical and demographic metadata varied by source and participant and was provided uncurated.

TCRbeta CDR3 regions were amplified from genomic DNA by means of the immunoSEQ Assay, a bias-controlled multiplex PCR. Per the source publication's procedure: Nucleated cell counts per sample were estimated from amplification of reference gene primers within the assay. To quantify the absolute abundance of each unique TCRbeta CDR3 rearrangement, sequence reads were collapsed and filtered. For each sample, productive Simpson clonality was calculated as the square root of Simpson's diversity index over productive rearrangements. TCRdb's version of the immuneACCESS table is confined to in-frame rearrangements and falls short of the full clone set. An unresolved V gene accounts for under half of the shortfall where checked; the remainder is of unknown origin. V, J and clone size are those of that table, while D and trimming were read from the DNA. The sample records a few hundred thousand clones, 87% of which are singletons. The top ten clonotypes cover 1.9% of the sample.

V lost 4 bases and J lost 2 bases; the stretch between them is 9 bases long. Based on the germline V gene (reference sequence), the CDR1 and CDR2 sequences are SEHNR and FQNEAQ. The CDR3, from cysteine to phenylalanine, totals 13 residues. Only CDR3 DNA remains: 39 bases, in frame from the first base. The clonotype comes from a man aged 35 to 55 with active or convalescent COVID-19. The sequenced sample consisted of peripheral blood. The chain is made from TRBV7-9 and TRBJ2-7, and TRBD1 may be the D gene, going by 6 matching bases. DNA sequence: TGTGCCAGCAGCTCTACAGGGACCTACGAGCAGTACTTC. Its product reads: CASSSTGTYEQYF.